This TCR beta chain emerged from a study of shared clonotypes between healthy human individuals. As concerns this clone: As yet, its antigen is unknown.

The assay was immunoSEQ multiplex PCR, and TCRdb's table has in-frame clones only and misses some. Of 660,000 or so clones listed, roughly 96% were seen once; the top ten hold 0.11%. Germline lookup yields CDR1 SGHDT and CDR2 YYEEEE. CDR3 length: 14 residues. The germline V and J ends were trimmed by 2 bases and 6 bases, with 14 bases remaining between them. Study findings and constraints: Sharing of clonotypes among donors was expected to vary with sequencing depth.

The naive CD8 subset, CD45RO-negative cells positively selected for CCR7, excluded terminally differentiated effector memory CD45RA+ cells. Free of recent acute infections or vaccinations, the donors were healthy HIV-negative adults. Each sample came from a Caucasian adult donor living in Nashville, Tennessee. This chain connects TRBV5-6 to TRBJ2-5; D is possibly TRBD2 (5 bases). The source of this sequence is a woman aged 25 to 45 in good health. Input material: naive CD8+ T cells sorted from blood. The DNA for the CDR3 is TGTGCCAGCAGCTTTGAGAGGGCCTGGAAGACCCAGTACTTC. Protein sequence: CASSFERAWKTQYF.